This entry lists 7 T cell receptor beta chains sequenced from one sample in a study of blood T cell repertoires in COVID-19 (dated by TCRdb to 2019 to 2021). The library was built by means of the immunoSEQ multiplex PCR assay. TCRdb obtained this table from immuneACCESS and retained in-frame rearrangements with V and J assigned. These tables miss some clones; where compared with another copy, unresolved V genes account for less than half of the shortfall, and the remainder is unexplained. Present in this sample are around 160,000 clones, approximately 93% of which were seen just once. The ten top clones hold under 2% of the sample. The sample was peripheral blood. These TCRs come from a woman aged 55-69 years with COVID-19, enrolled during active disease.

The V call is TRBV19, the J call TRBJ1-5; TRBD1 might be the D (5 bases). The CDR3 contains 16 residues. The germline V and J ends were trimmed by 0 bases and 0 bases, with 9 bases remaining between them. Looked up from germline, CDR1 is LNHDA and CDR2 is SQIVND (reference sequence). This CDR3 is CASSIEGDFSNQPQHF. CDR3 nucleotide sequence: TGTGCCAGTAGTATAGAGGGGGACTTTAGCAATCAGCCCCAGCATTTT.

This sequence joins TRBV2 and TRBJ1-1, with 8 bases identical to TRBD1. The CDR3 extends over 16 amino acids. The junction had 14 bases not matched to a gene; V was cut back by 6 bases and J by 5 bases. Germline V gives CDR1 SNHLY, CDR2 FYNNEI. For the CDR3, the DNA is TGTGCCAGCAGCGACACGGACAGGGTTAAGACGACTGAAGCTTTCTTT. It translates to CASSDTDRVKTTEAFF.

The V and J genes are TRBV6-6 and TRBJ1-1; D is uncertain. The CDR3 is 11 residues long. Germline V gives CDR1 MNHNY, CDR2 SVGAGI (reference sequence). Trimming removed 9 bases from V and 7 bases from J, with 12 bases in between. This chain's CDR3 is CASRESGEAFF. CDR3 DNA: TGTGCCAGTCGGGAATCCGGTGAAGCTTTCTTT.

This clone was observed a single time. The J gene is TRBJ2-5, the V gene TRBV29-1, with D possibly matching TRBD2 (5 bases). This CDR3 spans 14 amino acids. Deletions cut 5 bases from V and 4 bases from J, with 17 bases between. CDR1 and CDR2 from the germline V gene are SQVTM and ANQGSEA. The CDR3 bases are TGCAGCGTTTCCCCGGCGGGTAGGGCAGAGACCCAGTACTTC. As protein: CSVSPAGRAETQYF.

The chain uses TRBV7-2 and TRBJ1-2; 8 bases are a match to TRBD1. Germline V gives CDR1 SGHTA, CDR2 FQGNSA. The trim removed 1 base at V and 4 bases at J, leaving 8 bases unmatched. The length of the CDR3 is 16 residues. The CDR3 loop is CASSLDGQGAIYGYTF. CDR3 bases: TGTGCCAGCAGCTTAGATGGGCAGGGGGCAATCTATGGCTACACCTTC.

The chain has TRBV6-5 and TRBJ1-1, with 7 bases matching TRBD1. Per the germline V gene, CDR1 is MNHEY and CDR2 is SVGAGI. J gave up 7 bases and V 7 bases, and 9 bases lay outside the gene matches. This CDR3 contains 13 residues. The CDR3, as DNA: TGTGCCAGCACCTTCCGACAGGGCCTTGAAGCTTTCTTT. The encoded protein is CASTFRQGLEAFF.

The rearrangement joins TRBV18 to TRBJ2-3; 10 nucleotides line up with TRBD2. The germline CDR1 and CDR2 sequences are KGHSH and LQKENI. This CDR3 contains 16 residues. Trimming cost V 5 bases and J 1 base; bases outside gene matches: 6. The CDR3 is CASSAGTSAGTDTQYF. CDR3 DNA: TGTGCCAGCTCAGCCGGGACTAGCGCGGGCACAGATACGCAGTATTTT.